The text below deals with one T cell receptor beta chain. Its cognate antigen is unknown. The data were taken from a study of shared clonotypes between healthy human individuals. Findings and caveats of the study: Rarefaction demonstrated incomplete sorted-subset sequencing despite large depth.

Trimming cost V 4 bases and J 3 bases; bases outside gene matches: 7. Germline V gene sequence: CDR1 SGHKS, CDR2 YYEKEE (reference sequence). This CDR3 comprises 15 residues. TCRdb's copy holds only in-frame clones and misses some; the assay was immunoSEQ multiplex PCR. Of around 1.5 million clones in the sample, 95% to 99% were seen once. Sequenced: naive CD4+ T cells sorted from blood. The subset was: CD45RA+ positively selected. The source is a man in his thirties or forties in good health. The J gene is TRBJ1-5, the V gene TRBV5-5; 7 bases are a match to TRBD1. The chain's CDR3 is CASSQKTGFNQPQHF. The CDR3 DNA is TGTGCCAGCAGCCAAAAGACAGGGTTCAATCAGCCCCAGCATTTT.